This is a list of T cell receptor beta chains from one sample in a study of OX40 agonist ivuxolimab in advanced cancers. TCRdb's table, derived via immunoSEQ multiplex PCR, lists solely in-frame clones and lacks some. The sample lists tens of thousands of clones, approximately 88% occurring once. Specimen: CD4+ or CD8+ T cells sorted from blood, collected in a trial of the OX40 agonist ivuxolimab. The receptors come from an adult with an advanced solid tumor such as melanoma, head and neck, liver or kidney cancer. CDR3s include the opening cysteine and the closing phenylalanine or tryptophan. The order of the fields is V gene, J gene, CDR3 protein.

V: TRBV15; J: TRBJ2-1; CDR3: CATSRKTEDNEQFF
V: TRBV18; J: TRBJ2-1; CDR3: CASSPMWVGDDEQFF
V: TRBV21-1; J: TRBJ2-1; CDR3: CASSKVRGTEQFF
V: TRBV7-9; J: TRBJ2-7; CDR3: CASSSPLLPSYEQYF
V: TRBV27; J: TRBJ2-3; CDR3: CASSLLGGVGTDTQYF
V: TRBV27; J: TRBJ2-1; CDR3: CASSLMAGPSRAQFF
V: TRBV7-2; J: TRBJ1-2; CDR3: CASSPVPLMPTNYGYTF
V: TRBV7-9; J: TRBJ2-2; CDR3: CASLLIETGNTGELFF
V: TRBV7-9; J: TRBJ2-4; CDR3: CASSPELAKNIQYF
V: TRBV30; J: TRBJ2-3; CDR3: CAWSVRTSHGPRSTDTQYF
V: TRBV2; J: TRBJ2-7; CDR3: CASSDALSYEQYF
V: TRBV15; J: TRBJ1-2; CDR3: CATSRYRGSSTEGGYTF
V: TRBV7-2; J: TRBJ2-7; CDR3: CASSSTWTSGYEQYF
V: TRBV6-1; J: TRBJ2-7; CDR3: CASSEGSRHEQYF
V: TRBV5-4; J: TRBJ1-2; CDR3: CASSLGGLGYGYTF
V: TRBV7-9; J: TRBJ1-1; CDR3: CASSRDSPYTEAFF
V: TRBV9; J: TRBJ1-1; CDR3: CASSVGVGTEAFF
V: TRBV2; J: TRBJ2-1; CDR3: CASSDPQGNYNEQFF
V: TRBV27; J: TRBJ2-3; CDR3: CASSPLEGRGGTDTQYF
V: TRBV19; J: TRBJ2-2; CDR3: CASSPPTGELFF
V: TRBV27; J: TRBJ2-1; CDR3: CASSLFIGNSNEQFF
V: TRBV27; J: TRBJ2-7; CDR3: CASSPRLAGPYEQYF
V: TRBV5-1; J: TRBJ2-2; CDR3: CASSPRVPGLAGGTTGELFF
V: TRBV27; J: TRBJ2-7; CDR3: CASSVAGPTYEQYF
V: TRBV5-1; J: TRBJ2-3; CDR3: CASSLVDSSDTQYF
V: TRBV11-2; J: TRBJ2-5; CDR3: CASSSSGKLLETQYF
V: TRBV28; J: TRBJ2-7; CDR3: CASCSSGRIYEQYF
V: TRBV28; J: TRBJ2-3; CDR3: CASSLGTTRADTQYF
V: TRBV13; J: TRBJ2-7; CDR3: CASSSSGLAEIEQYF
V: TRBV4-1; J: TRBJ2-7; CDR3: CASSLGTPDYEQYF
V: TRBV29-1; J: TRBJ2-1; CDR3: CSVEGALADTYNEQFF
V: TRBV7-9; J: TRBJ2-4; CDR3: CASSLPSEGLAKNIQYF
V: TRBV6-1; J: TRBJ1-2; CDR3: CASRSGEDYGYTF
V: TRBV6-6; J: TRBJ2-7; CDR3: CASRPTSGTSYEQYF
V: TRBV6-1; J: TRBJ2-1; CDR3: CASSEAPSGSSGQFF
V: TRBV28; J: TRBJ2-1; CDR3: CASYPAFGNEQFF
V: TRBV2; J: TRBJ2-4; CDR3: CARLPVRDIQYF
V: TRBV13; J: TRBJ2-2; CDR3: CASSLETFGGGELFF
V: TRBV6-5; J: TRBJ2-2; CDR3: CASSYAGSGELFF
V: TRBV9; J: TRBJ2-7; CDR3: CASSSGGGGEQYF
V: TRBV7-9; J: TRBJ2-7; CDR3: CASSQSDRDEQYF
V: TRBV19; J: TRBJ2-2; CDR3: CASLYAGELFF
V: TRBV6-6; J: TRBJ2-7; CDR3: CASSYSAASGSYEQYF
V: TRBV28; J: TRBJ1-4; CDR3: CASSFLDRSYEKLFF
V: TRBV4-1; J: TRBJ1-1; CDR3: CASSQDNYRMNTEAFF
V: TRBV10-3; J: TRBJ2-5; CDR3: CAISEAGGQETQYF
V: TRBV10-3; J: TRBJ2-1; CDR3: CAIAGGTGTSGIPSSNEQFF
V: TRBV6-5; J: TRBJ2-7; CDR3: CASVYRDLAYEQYF
V: TRBV7-3; J: TRBJ2-3; CDR3: CASREARSDTQYF
V: TRBV6-5; J: TRBJ2-7; CDR3: CASSHGGGYYEQYF
V: TRBV4-1; J: TRBJ2-7; CDR3: CASSQDLTSGSQQYF
V: TRBV27; J: TRBJ2-1; CDR3: CASSHLRLDNFNEQFF